The TCR beta chain under discussion was sequenced for a study of blood T cell repertoires in COVID-19. Study at large: Samples taken during acute and convalescent COVID-19 were collected in the United States, Italy and Spain.

As originally analysed: Using reference gene primer amplification, nucleated cell counts were estimated. Repertoires were generated with immunoSEQ multiplex PCR, while TCRdb's copy carries only in-frame clones and drops some. V and J calls and clone size are given by that table; D and trimming were obtained from the DNA. The sample carries 250,000 or so clones, around 81% recorded once. This CDR3 comprises 16 residues. J gave up 7 bases and V 0 bases, and 6 bases lay outside the gene matches. The germline CDR1 and CDR2 sequences are SGDLS and YYNGEE. Specimen: peripheral blood. This chain joins TRBV9 and TRBJ2-1, with 11 nucleotides matching TRBD2. The TCR comes from a man aged 25 to 45 who had recovered from COVID-19. CDR3 sequence: CASSVDASGGFNEQFF. The CDR3 region has the DNA TGTGCCAGCAGCGTAGATGCTAGCGGGGGGTTTAATGAGCAGTTCTTC.